This T cell receptor (beta chain) is from a study of T cells in Graves' hyperthyroidism and ophthalmopathy. The wider study: Before any treatment, at initial diagnosis, peripheral blood was collected.

PBMCs were derived from 10 ml fresh peripheral blood. Germline-derived CDR1 and CDR2 are SGDLS and YYNGEE. Trimming pared 3 bases from V and 10 bases from J, leaving 19 bases between. This CDR3 region has 14 residues. Regions amplified from RNA transcripts were the TCR beta CDR3 regions. The HTBI primer set was used in a first-round RT-PCR of the TCR CDR3. TCRdb processed the multiplex PCR reads anew with MiXCR; each CDR3 protein has one entry. The sample carries hundreds of thousands of distinct CDR3 sequences, 38% recorded once. Sequencing was done on a sample of blood. The chain carries TRBV9 and TRBJ1-1; the D gene is possibly TRBD1 (6 bases). The sequence was collected from a man between 18 and 35 years old with Graves' hyperthyroidism. CDR3 loop: CASSAGRGDGRAFF. CDR3 sequence (DNA): TGTGCCAGCAGCGCTGGGAGGGGGGACGGAAGAGCTTTCTTT.